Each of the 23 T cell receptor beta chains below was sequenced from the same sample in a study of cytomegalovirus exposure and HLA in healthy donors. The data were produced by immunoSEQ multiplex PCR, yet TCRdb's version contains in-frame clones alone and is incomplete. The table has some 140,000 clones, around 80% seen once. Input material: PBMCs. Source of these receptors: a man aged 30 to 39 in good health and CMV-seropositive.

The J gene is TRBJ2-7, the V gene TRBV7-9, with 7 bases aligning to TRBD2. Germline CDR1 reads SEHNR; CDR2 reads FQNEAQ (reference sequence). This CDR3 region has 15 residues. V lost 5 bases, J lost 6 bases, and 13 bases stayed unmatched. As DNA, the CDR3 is TGTGCCAGCAGCCCCACGCAGGGAGGGTCCGGCGAGCAGTACTTC. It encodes CASSPTQGGSGEQYF.

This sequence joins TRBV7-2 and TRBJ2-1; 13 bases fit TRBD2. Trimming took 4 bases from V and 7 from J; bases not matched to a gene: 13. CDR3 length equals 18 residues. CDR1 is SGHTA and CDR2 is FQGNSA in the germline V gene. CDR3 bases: TGTGCCAGCAGCTCTACTAGCGGGGGGGCTTCGAGGATTAATGAGCAGTTCTTC. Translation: CASSSTSGGASRINEQFF.

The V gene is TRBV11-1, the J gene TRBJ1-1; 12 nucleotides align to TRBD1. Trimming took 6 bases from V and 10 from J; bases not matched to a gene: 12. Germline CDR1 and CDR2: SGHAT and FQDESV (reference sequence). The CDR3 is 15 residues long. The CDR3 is CASSQGTGGSGGAFF. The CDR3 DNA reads TGTGCCAGCAGTCAAGGGACAGGGGGCAGCGGTGGAGCTTTCTTT.

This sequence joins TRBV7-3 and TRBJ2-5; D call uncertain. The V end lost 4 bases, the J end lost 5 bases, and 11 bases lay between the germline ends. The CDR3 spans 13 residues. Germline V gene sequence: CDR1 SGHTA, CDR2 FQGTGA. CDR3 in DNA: TGTGCCAGCAGCTCCTCCCCCCGGGAGACCCAGTACTTC. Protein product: CASSSSPRETQYF.

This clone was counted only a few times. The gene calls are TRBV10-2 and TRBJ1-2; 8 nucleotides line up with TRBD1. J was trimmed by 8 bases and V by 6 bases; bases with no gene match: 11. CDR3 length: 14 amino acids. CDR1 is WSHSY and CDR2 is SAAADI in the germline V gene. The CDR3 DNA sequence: TGCGCCAGCAGGACGGGACAGGTGGGGTGGGGCTACACCTTC. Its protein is CASRTGQVGWGYTF.

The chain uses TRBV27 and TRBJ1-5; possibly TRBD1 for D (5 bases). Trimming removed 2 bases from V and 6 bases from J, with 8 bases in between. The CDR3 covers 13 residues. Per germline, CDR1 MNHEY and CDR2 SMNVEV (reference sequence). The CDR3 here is CASSLGRVQPQHF. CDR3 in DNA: TGTGCCAGCAGTTTAGGCAGGGTTCAGCCCCAGCATTTT.

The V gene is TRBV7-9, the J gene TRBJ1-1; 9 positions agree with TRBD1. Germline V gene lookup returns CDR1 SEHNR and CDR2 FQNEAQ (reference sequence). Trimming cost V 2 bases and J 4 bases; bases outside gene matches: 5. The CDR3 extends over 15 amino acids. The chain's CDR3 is CASSLTGQGSTEAFF. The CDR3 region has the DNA TGTGCCAGCAGCTTAACGGGACAGGGTAGCACTGAAGCTTTCTTT.

This CDR3 reads CASSLRSGDLTDTQYF. The CDR3 DNA reads as TGTGCCAGCAGCCTCCGTAGCGGGGACCTCACAGATACGCAGTATTTT. The chain employs TRBV9 and TRBJ2-3; 8 bases align to TRBD2. The trim removed 4 bases at V and 2 bases at J, leaving 9 bases unmatched. Looked up from germline, CDR1 is SGDLS and CDR2 is YYNGEE. The CDR3 sequence is 16 residues long. Full variable domain (remainder filled in from reference TRBV9 and TRBJ2-3): DSGVTQTPKHLITATGQRVTLRCSPRSGDLSVYWYQQSLDQGLQFLIQYYNGEERAKGNILERFSAQQFPDLHSELNLSSLELGDSALYFCASSLRSGDLTDTQYFGPGTRLTVL.

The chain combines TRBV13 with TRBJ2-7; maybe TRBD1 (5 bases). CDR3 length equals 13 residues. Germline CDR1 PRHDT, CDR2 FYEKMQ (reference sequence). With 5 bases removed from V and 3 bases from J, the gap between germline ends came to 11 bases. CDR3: CASSLGHRYEQYF. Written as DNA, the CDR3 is TGTGCCAGCAGCCTCGGACATCGCTACGAGCAGTACTTC.

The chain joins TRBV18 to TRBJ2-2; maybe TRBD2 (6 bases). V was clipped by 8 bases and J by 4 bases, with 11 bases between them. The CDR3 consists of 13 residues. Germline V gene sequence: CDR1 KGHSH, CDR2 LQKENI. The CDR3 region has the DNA TGTGCCAGCAGAGGCGGGGCCACCGGGGAGCTGTTTTTT. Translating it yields CASRGGATGELFF.

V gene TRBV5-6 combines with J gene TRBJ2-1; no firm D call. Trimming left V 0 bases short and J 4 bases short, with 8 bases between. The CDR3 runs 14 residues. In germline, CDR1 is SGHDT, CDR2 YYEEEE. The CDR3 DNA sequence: TGTGCCAGCAGCTTGGAAGGAGATTACAATGAGCAGTTCTTC. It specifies CASSLEGDYNEQFF.

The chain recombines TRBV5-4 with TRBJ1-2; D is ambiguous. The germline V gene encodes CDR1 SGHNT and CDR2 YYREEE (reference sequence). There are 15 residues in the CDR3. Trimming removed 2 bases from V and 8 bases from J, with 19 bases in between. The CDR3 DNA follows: TGTGCCAGCAGCTTTGAAACCGGAGACTATGAGGGCTACACCTTC. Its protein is CASSFETGDYEGYTF.

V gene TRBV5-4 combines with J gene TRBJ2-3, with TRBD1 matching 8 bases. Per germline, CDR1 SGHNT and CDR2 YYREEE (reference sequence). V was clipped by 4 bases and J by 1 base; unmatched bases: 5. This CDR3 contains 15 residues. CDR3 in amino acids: CASSANRGGTDTQYF. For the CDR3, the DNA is TGTGCCAGCAGCGCAAACAGGGGGGGCACAGATACGCAGTATTTT.

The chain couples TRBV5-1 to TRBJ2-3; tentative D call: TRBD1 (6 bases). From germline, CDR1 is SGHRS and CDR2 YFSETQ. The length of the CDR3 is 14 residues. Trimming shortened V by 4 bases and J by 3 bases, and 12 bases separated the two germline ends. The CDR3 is CASSLQGFTDTQYF. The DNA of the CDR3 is TGCGCCAGCAGCCTACAGGGCTTTACAGATACGCAGTATTTT.

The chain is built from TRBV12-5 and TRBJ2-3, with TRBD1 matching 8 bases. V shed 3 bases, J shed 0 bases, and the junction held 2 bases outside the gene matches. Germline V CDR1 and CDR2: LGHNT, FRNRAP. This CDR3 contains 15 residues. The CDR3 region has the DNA TGTGCTAGTGGTTTTGGACAGGGAAGCACAGATACGCAGTATTTT. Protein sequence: CASGFGQGSTDTQYF.

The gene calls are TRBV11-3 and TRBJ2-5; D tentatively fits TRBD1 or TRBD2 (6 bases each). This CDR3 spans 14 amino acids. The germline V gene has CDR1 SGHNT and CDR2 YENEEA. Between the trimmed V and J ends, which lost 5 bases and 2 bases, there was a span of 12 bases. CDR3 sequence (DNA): TGTGCCAGCAGCCTAGGGGGGCAGCAAGAGACCCAGTACTTC. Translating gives CASSLGGQQETQYF.

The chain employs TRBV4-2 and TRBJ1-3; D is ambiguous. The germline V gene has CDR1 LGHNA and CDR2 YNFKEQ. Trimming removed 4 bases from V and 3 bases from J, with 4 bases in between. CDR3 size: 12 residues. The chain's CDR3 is CASSPLGNTIYF. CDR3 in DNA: TGTGCCAGCAGCCCCCTTGGAAACACCATATATTTT.

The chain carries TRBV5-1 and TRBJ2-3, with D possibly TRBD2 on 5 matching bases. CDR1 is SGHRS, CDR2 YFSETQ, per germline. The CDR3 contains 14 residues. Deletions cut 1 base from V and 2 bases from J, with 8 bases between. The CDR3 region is CASSLLRATDTQYF. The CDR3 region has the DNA TGCGCCAGCAGCTTGTTGCGGGCCACAGATACGCAGTATTTT.

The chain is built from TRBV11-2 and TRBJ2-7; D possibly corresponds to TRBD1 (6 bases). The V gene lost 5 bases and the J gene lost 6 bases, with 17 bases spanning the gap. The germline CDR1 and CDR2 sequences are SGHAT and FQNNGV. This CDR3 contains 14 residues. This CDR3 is CASSLSRQAGEQYF. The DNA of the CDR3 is TGTGCCAGCAGCCTATCCCGACAGGCAGGCGAGCAGTACTTC.

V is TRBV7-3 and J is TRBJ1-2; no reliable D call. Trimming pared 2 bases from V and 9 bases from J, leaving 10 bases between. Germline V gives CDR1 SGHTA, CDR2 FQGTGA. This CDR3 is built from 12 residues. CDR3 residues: CASSLQESRYTF. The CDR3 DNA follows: TGTGCCAGCAGCTTACAGGAATCTCGCTACACCTTC.

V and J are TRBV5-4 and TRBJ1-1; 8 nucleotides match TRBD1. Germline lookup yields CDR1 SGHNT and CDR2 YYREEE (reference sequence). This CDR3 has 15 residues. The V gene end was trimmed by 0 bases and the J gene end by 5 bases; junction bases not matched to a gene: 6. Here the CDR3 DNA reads TGTGCCAGCAGCTTGGGGACAGGGAGGGGTACTGAAGCTTTCTTT. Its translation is CASSLGTGRGTEAFF.

DNA of the CDR3: TGTGCCAGCAGCCCCGACAGGGGCGGCACTGAAGCTTTCTTT. Its protein is CASSPDRGGTEAFF. V and J are TRBV6-1 and TRBJ1-1, with 8 bases fitting TRBD1. The V and J ends lost 6 bases and 4 bases, in that order; junction bases with no gene match: 7. This CDR3 region has 14 residues. CDR1 MNHNS and CDR2 SASEGT come from the germline V gene.

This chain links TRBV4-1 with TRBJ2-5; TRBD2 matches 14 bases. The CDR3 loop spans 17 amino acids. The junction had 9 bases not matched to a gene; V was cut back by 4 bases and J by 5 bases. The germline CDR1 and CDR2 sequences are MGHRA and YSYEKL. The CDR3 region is CASSLRGLAGDRETQYF. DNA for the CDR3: TGCGCCAGCAGCCTGAGGGGACTAGCGGGAGATAGGGAGACCCAGTACTTC.